Listed here is a single T cell receptor (beta chain). The sample belongs to a study of identical twins. The CDR3 is 14 amino acids. V was pared by 4 bases and J by 4 bases, with 3 bases of the junction left unmatched. Germline values: CDR1 SQVTM, CDR2 ANQGSEA. Template switching added a universal primer site; cDNA carried unique molecular identifiers. TCRdb reprocessed the 5' RACE reads with MiXCR, giving one entry per CDR3 protein. The table has hundreds of thousands of distinct CDR3 sequences, roughly 12% seen once. Separately, the same data were catalogued under a study of yellow fever vaccine responses in identical twins. That report adds: Reportedly, twins showed a vaccine T cell response that looked partly convergent and partly personalized.

Sequencing used CD8+ T cells sorted from blood. The clonotype originates from a woman aged 18-29 years in good health. V is TRBV29-1 and J is TRBJ2-2, with TRBD1 identical over 10 bases. This CDR3 reads CSVGGQGSTGELFF. The CDR3 DNA reads TGCAGCGTTGGGGGACAGGGGAGCACCGGGGAGCTGTTTTTT.